A single sample is the source of the 7 T cell receptor beta chains below, sequenced in a study of T cells in Graves' hyperthyroidism and ophthalmopathy. Amplification targeted TCR beta CDR3 regions from RNA transcripts. First-round RT-PCR of the TCR CDR3 relied on the HTBI primer set. TCRdb re-called the multiplex PCR reads through MiXCR, storing one row per CDR3 protein. The table has over 650,000 distinct CDR3 sequences, just under 45% seen once. Input material: peripheral blood or thyroid tissue (not recorded which). The receptors here all came from an adult man with Graves' disease, either hyperthyroidism or ophthalmopathy (not recorded which).

This clonotype turned up a few times. V is TRBV15 and J is TRBJ2-3, with D possibly being TRBD2 (5 bases). Trimming took 7 bases from V and 0 from J, leaving 8 bases between them. Germline CDR1 and CDR2: LNHNV and YYDKDF (reference sequence). The CDR3 totals 13 residues. The CDR3 loop is CATTRRSTDTQYF. CDR3 nucleotide sequence: TGTGCCACCACTCGGAGGAGCACAGATACGCAGTATTTT. Combining the CDR3 with reference TRBV15 and TRBJ2-3 gives the whole variable domain DAMVIQNPRYQVTQFGKPVTLSCSQTLNHNVMYWYQQKSSQAPKLLFHYYDKDFNNEADTPDNFQSRRPNTSFCFLDIRSPGLGDTAMYLCATTRRSTDTQYFGPGTRLTVL.

Concerning this clonotype: A much larger clone lies a single base off, so this may be a read error. A read error is likely, as this CDR3 ends without the conserved phenylalanine or tryptophan. The V gene is TRBV29-1, the J gene TRBJ2-5; 7 nucleotides agree with TRBD1. This CDR3 comprises 15 residues. V lost 4 bases and J lost 1; bases outside the gene matches: 9. From germline, CDR1 is SQVTM and CDR2 ANQGSEA. The CDR3 sequence: CSVVGTRGFQETQYL. Here the CDR3 DNA reads TGCAGCGTTGTGGGGACCAGGGGGTTCCAAGAGACCCAGTACCTC.

Of note for this clonotype: A much larger clone lies a single base off, so this may be a read error. The CDR3: CASSFWGSPLHF. Here the CDR3 DNA reads TGTGCCAGCAGTTTTTGGGGTTCACCCCTCCACTTT. The rearrangement joins TRBV12-3 or TRBV12-4 to TRBJ1-6, with no clear D. This CDR3 spans 12 amino acids. The V and J ends lost 3 bases and 9 bases respectively, with 6 bases between them.

The V call is TRBV2, the J call TRBJ1-2; weak D call: TRBD1 (6 bases). CDR3 length: 14 amino acids. The V gene's germline CDR1 is SNHLY and CDR2 FYNNEI. V was shortened by 2 bases and J by 8 bases, with 15 bases between the two germline ends. Written as DNA, the CDR3 is TGTGCCAGCAGTGAACGGGGGCGCGGAGAAGGCTACACCTTC. It is translated as CASSERGRGEGYTF.

The chain joins TRBV7-8 to TRBJ2-7, with TRBD1 matching over 8 bases. Looked up from germline, CDR1 is SGHVS and CDR2 is FQNEAQ. The CDR3 consists of 15 residues. V shed 1 base and J 6 bases; nucleotides not matched to a gene: 8. CDR3 residues: CASSLVPQGVSEQYF. As DNA, the CDR3 is TGTGCCAGCAGCTTAGTCCCACAGGGGGTGAGCGAGCAGTACTTC.

The rearrangement uses TRBV7-8 and TRBJ2-5, with D unclear. Germline CDR1 and CDR2: SGHVS and FQNEAQ. V dropped 5 bases and J dropped 5 bases, with 9 bases sitting between them. This CDR3 spans 12 amino acids. The CDR3 loop reads CASSLMSETQYF. The CDR3 DNA is TGTGCCAGCAGCCTTATGAGTGAGACCCAGTACTTC.

In this sample, this clonotype turned up a few times. The genes are TRBV9 and TRBJ2-6; TRBD2 matches at 8 bases. Germline V CDR1 and CDR2: SGDLS, YYNGEE. Unmatched junction bases numbered 6, after V lost 1 base and J lost 3 bases. The CDR3 is made up of 17 amino acids. The CDR3 bases are TGTGCCAGCAGCGTACTAGCGGGTAAACTTGGGGCCAACGTCCTGACTTTC. This codes for CASSVLAGKLGANVLTF.